This T cell receptor beta chain was recovered during a study of cytomegalovirus exposure and HLA in healthy donors. Overall study context: Researchers previously reported finding 90 million to 130 million unique TCR beta sequences from some 180 million T cells.

This CDR3 region has 16 residues. Germline V gene sequence: CDR1 SGDLS, CDR2 YYNGEE. V lost 0 bases to trimming and J lost 1 base, with 13 bases between them. PCR primers comprised 60 Vbeta and 13 Jbeta primers. Generated by immunoSEQ multiplex PCR, the TCRdb table keeps only in-frame clones and is missing some. The data show fewer than 250,000 clones, about four fifths seen once. Material for sequencing was PBMCs. This clonotype was obtained from a man aged 25 to 40 in good health and CMV-seronegative. The chain links TRBV9 to TRBJ1-1, with a possible D match to TRBD1 (5 bases). The CDR3 is CASSVGGGAPNTEAFF. CDR3 coding DNA: TGTGCCAGCAGCGTAGGGGGAGGGGCACCGAACACTGAAGCTTTCTTT.